Listed below are T cell receptor beta chains from one sample, sequenced in a study of blood T cell repertoires in COVID-19. Repertoires were generated with immunoSEQ multiplex PCR, while TCRdb's copy carries only in-frame clones and drops some. The sample lists roughly 180,000 clones, 87% seen once, with 2% to 2.5% in the top ten. The sample was PBMCs or T cells enriched from blood (not recorded which). The source is a woman aged 25 to 39 who had recovered from COVID-19. The CDR3 runs from the conserved cysteine through the conserved F or W. The D gene is left open where the match is weak. Clone size is not always given. Where it is, it says once, few, many or a class for expanded clones.

abundance	d_gene	v_gene	j_gene	CDR3nt	CDR3aa
-	-	TRBV2	TRBJ1-4	TGTGCCAGCGGTAGACAGTCGGCTAATGAAAAACTGTTTTTT	CASGRQSANEKLFF
-	TRBD1	TRBV28	TRBJ1-5	TGTGCCAGCAGTTTGGGACAGGGGCCAGGTTGGCCCCAGCATTTT	CASSLGQGPGWPQHF
-	TRBD2	TRBV30	TRBJ2-1	TGTGCCTGGAGTGGGAAGGTAGCGGGACTAAACAATGAGCAGTTCTTC	CAWSGKVAGLNNEQFF
-	TRBD1	TRBV18	TRBJ1-1	TGTGCCAGCTCCCGGACAGGGGCTAGGAACACTGAAGCTTTCTTT	CASSRTGARNTEAFF
-	-	TRBV7-6	TRBJ1-1	TGTGCCAGCAGCTTAGCTGGGGCAGAGAACACTGAAGCTTTCTTT	CASSLAGAENTEAFF
-	TRBD2	TRBV12-5	TRBJ2-5	TGTGCTAGTGGTTTGGTACTAGCGGAGTACCAAGAGACCCAGTACTTC	CASGLVLAEYQETQYF
-	TRBD2	TRBV18	TRBJ2-1	TGTGCCAGCTCACTCGCGAGTGGGGGGGGTTACAATGAGCAGTTCTTC	CASSLASGGGYNEQFF
few	-	TRBV5-1	TRBJ2-1	TGCGCCAGCAGCTTAATACTAGGGAGTGGCTCCTACAATGAGCAGTTCTTC	CASSLILGSGSYNEQFF
-	TRBD1	TRBV7-3	TRBJ2-1	TGTGCCAGCAGCTTAAGACAGGGGACCTACAATGAGCAGTTCTTC	CASSLRQGTYNEQFF
-	TRBD2	TRBV27	TRBJ2-3	TGTGCCAGCAGTTCCCCTCCTAGCGGGGGAAGCACAGATACGCAGTATTTT	CASSSPPSGGSTDTQYF
-	-	TRBV7-9	TRBJ2-7	TGTGCCAGCAGCTTAGGGGGGAGGGAGCAGTACTTC	CASSLGGREQYF
-	TRBD1	TRBV24-1	TRBJ1-2	TGTGCCACCAGTGATGGGTCAACAGGGGGCGGTGGCTACACCTTC	CATSDGSTGGGGYTF
-	TRBD2	TRBV11-1	TRBJ2-1	TGTGCCAGCAGCTTAGTCGGGAGGGCCTACTACAATGAGCAGTTCTTC	CASSLVGRAYYNEQFF
once	-	TRBV7-9	TRBJ2-1	TGTGCCAGCAGCTTAGCGGGAGCGGAGCAGTTCTTC	CASSLAGAEQFF
-	-	TRBV11-3	TRBJ2-3	TGTGCCAGCAGCCCCCAAACAGGCACAGATACGCAGTATTTT	CASSPQTGTDTQYF
once	-	TRBV4-3	TRBJ1-2	TGCGCCAGCAGCCAAGGGTCGGGGTTTAGTCACAAGGGGGACTATGGCTACACCTTC	CASSQGSGFSHKGDYGYTF
-	-	TRBV4-1	TRBJ1-1	TGCGCCAGCAGCCGGGCTTTAAGCACTGAAGCTTTCTTT	CASSRALSTEAFF
-	TRBD1	TRBV6-2/TRBV6-3	TRBJ1-6	TGTGCCAGCAGTTACAGCACAGGGGAATCACCCCTCCACTTT	CASSYSTGESPLHF
few	TRBD2	TRBV7-3	TRBJ2-5	TGTGCCAGCAGCGAAGGCGGGAGTCGTCGCGAGACCCAGTACTTC	CASSEGGSRRETQYF
few	-	TRBV7-2	TRBJ1-5	TGTGCCAGCAGCTCAGACAGCCCTTATCAGCCCCAGCATTTT	CASSSDSPYQPQHF
-	TRBD1	TRBV7-2	TRBJ1-3	TGTGCCAGCAGCTTAGTGGGGACAGCTGGAAACACCATATATTTT	CASSLVGTAGNTIYF
-	-	TRBV19	TRBJ2-7	TGTGCCAGTAGTGTAGGCCAGGGACACTACGAGCAGTACTTC	CASSVGQGHYEQYF
-	-	TRBV19	TRBJ2-1	TGTGCCAGTAGTATAGACAGGGATGATGAGCAGTTCTTC	CASSIDRDDEQFF
-	TRBD1	TRBV18	TRBJ1-4	TGTGCCAGCTCGCTAGGGACAGGGGGCGGCCATGAAAAACTGTTTTTT	CASSLGTGGGHEKLFF
-	-	TRBV29-1	TRBJ1-1	TGCAGCGTTGAAGATCAGGGAACTGAAGCTTTCTTT	CSVEDQGTEAFF
-	-	TRBV5-6	TRBJ1-2	TGTGCCAGCAGCTTGAGAGACACTAACTATGGCTACACCTTC	CASSLRDTNYGYTF
-	-	TRBV5-4	TRBJ1-4	TGTGCCAGCAGCTTGGCTAGTGCAACTAATGAAAAACTGTTTTTT	CASSLASATNEKLFF
-	TRBD1	TRBV27	TRBJ1-1	TGTGCCAGCAGTTCGACAGGGGAGAACACTGAAGCTTTCTTT	CASSSTGENTEAFF
few	-	TRBV19	TRBJ1-5	TGTGCCAGTAGTATTGAGGGAAGCAATCAGCCCCAGCATTTT	CASSIEGSNQPQHF
-	-	TRBV5-6	TRBJ1-4	TGTGCCAGCAGCTTGGCCCTAGCAACTAATGAAAAACTGTTTTTT	CASSLALATNEKLFF
-	-	TRBV6-4	TRBJ1-5	TGTGCCAGCAGTGAAGATCGGTCCGGGGGGAATCAGCCCCAGCATTTT	CASSEDRSGGNQPQHF
few	-	TRBV19	TRBJ1-2	TGTGCCAGTAGTATCCCCAGATATGGCTACACCTTC	CASSIPRYGYTF
-	-	TRBV11-1	TRBJ1-2	TGTGCCAGCAGTCCAACTGTTCAAAACTATGGCTACACCTTC	CASSPTVQNYGYTF
-	-	TRBV7-9	TRBJ2-7	TGTGCCAGCAGCGGTGGACTACGCGAGCAGTACTTC	CASSGGLREQYF
-	-	TRBV6-5	TRBJ1-1	TGTGCCAGCAGGAAAGACATTAACACTGAAGCTTTCTTT	CASRKDINTEAFF
-	TRBD2	TRBV7-2	TRBJ2-2	TGTGCCAGCAGCTTAGTCGGGGGGGAGAACACCGGGGAGCTGTTTTTT	CASSLVGGENTGELFF
-	-	TRBV4-3	TRBJ1-2	TGCGCCAGCAGCCAAGACAGGGACTATGGCTACACCTTC	CASSQDRDYGYTF
-	TRBD2	TRBV4-2	TRBJ2-3	TGTGCCAGCAGCGAGGCGGGACTAGCGGGGGACACAGATACGCAGTATTTT	CASSEAGLAGDTDTQYF
-	-	TRBV30	TRBJ2-7	TGTGCCTGGGGATACTACGAGCAGTACTTC	CAWGYYEQYF
-	TRBD1	TRBV28	TRBJ1-3	TGTGCCAGCAGGACCGACCCAGGGGGCGCTGGAAACACCATATATTTT	CASRTDPGGAGNTIYF
-	TRBD1	TRBV9	TRBJ1-3	TGTGCCAGCAGCGTAGGGACAGGATTAGACACCATATATTTT	CASSVGTGLDTIYF
-	-	TRBV18	TRBJ1-4	TGTGCCAGCTCACCTATAGGACTCCGAATGGGAAAACTGTTTTTT	CASSPIGLRMGKLFF
-	TRBD1	TRBV6-5	TRBJ1-2	TGTGCCAGCAGTTACTCGAACGGACAGGGTTGGGGCTACACCTTC	CASSYSNGQGWGYTF
-	TRBD2	TRBV9	TRBJ2-1	TGTGCCAGCAGCTCCCGAGGGAGCGGGATTGGCAATGAGCAGTTCTTC	CASSSRGSGIGNEQFF
-	-	TRBV5-8	TRBJ1-1	TGTGCCAGCAGCCCCGGACAGCACATGAACACTGAAGCTTTCTTT	CASSPGQHMNTEAFF
-	TRBD2	TRBV6-5	TRBJ2-3	TGTGCCAGCAGTCTAGCGGGAGCAAGAGATACGCAGTATTTT	CASSLAGARDTQYF
-	TRBD1	TRBV6-2/TRBV6-3	TRBJ2-7	TGTGCCAGCAGTCAGTGGACAGGGGGTTCCGAGCAGTACTTC	CASSQWTGGSEQYF
few	TRBD1	TRBV11-3	TRBJ1-6	TGTGCCAGCAGCTTAGTTCGAGGGACAGGGGGCCCTAATTCACCCCTCCACTTT	CASSLVRGTGGPNSPLHF
-	-	TRBV10-1	TRBJ2-7	TGCGCCAGCAGTGGGACAGAAGTTTACTACGAGCAGTACTTC	CASSGTEVYYEQYF
-	TRBD1	TRBV4-1	TRBJ1-1	TGCGCCAGCAGCCAACTAGTAGGGACAGGGGGCTATACTGAAGCTTTCTTT	CASSQLVGTGGYTEAFF
-	-	TRBV3-1/TRBV3-2	TRBJ1-2	TGTGCCAGCAGCAGAGATAACTATGGCTACACCTTC	CASSRDNYGYTF
-	-	TRBV6-5	TRBJ2-1	TGTGCCAGCAGTTACTCGCCAGGAGGGTACAATGAGCAGTTCTTC	CASSYSPGGYNEQFF
-	TRBD2	TRBV4-2	TRBJ2-1	TGTGCCAGCAGCCCAACTAGCGCCCTCGAAAACAATGAGCAGTTCTTC	CASSPTSALENNEQFF
-	TRBD1	TRBV6-4	TRBJ1-2	TGTGCCAGCAGGGGCCCAAGAAACCAGGGGGTCAGCAATGGCTACACCTTC	CASRGPRNQGVSNGYTF
-	-	TRBV11-1	TRBJ2-7	TGTGCCAGCAGCTTCTCTAGCTTCGAGCAGTACTTC	CASSFSSFEQYF